The entry below describes one T cell receptor beta chain. This entry comes from a study of blood T cell repertoires in COVID-19. The repertoire was sequenced with immunoSEQ multiplex PCR; TCRdb's copy has only in-frame clones and lacks some. The sample lists 250,000 or so clones; roughly four fifths were seen once. V shed 4 bases and J shed 0 bases, with 12 bases lying between them. CDR1 is MNHEY, CDR2 SMNVEV, per germline (reference sequence). This CDR3 has 15 amino acids. Specimen: PBMCs or T cells enriched from blood (not recorded which). The receptor's source is a man between 60 and 70 years old who had recovered from COVID-19. The rearrangement joins TRBV27 to TRBJ1-1, with D possibly TRBD1 on 6 matching bases. The CDR3 DNA is TGTGCCAGCAGTTCGGACAGACTCATGAACACTGAAGCTTTCTTT. This translates into CASSSDRLMNTEAFF.